This TCR beta chain was captured in a study of vaccination effects on CD4 cells after COVID-19. The wider study: Every participant took two doses of the BNT162b2 or mRNA-1273 vaccine. Sample collection from a couple of convalescent patients occurred 16 days and one week before vaccination.

With 1 base removed from V and 7 bases from J, the gap between germline ends came to 17 bases. In germline, CDR1 is MNHNS, CDR2 SASEGT. The CDR3 consists of 17 residues. Sequenced by immunoSEQ multiplex PCR; TCRdb stores in-frame clones only, minus some. Of some 63,000 clones listed, more than 60% are singletons. This clone was counted a few times. Its antigen is unidentified. Subsequent to less than 13 days of culture, CD4+ T cells were isolated. PCR showed that the person got SARS-CoV-2 infection at some point between March and December 2020. Fresh IL-2-containing medium replaced half the medium on days 3 and 7.

The chain couples TRBV6-1 to TRBJ1-6; D remains unclear. The sample in question was CD4+ T cells from PBMCs cultured without peptide, obtained before COVID-19 vaccination. The TCR sequence derives from a human donor who had a prior SARS-CoV-2 infection. This CDR3 reads CASSEDPLPIGNSPLHF. The CDR3 region has the DNA TGTGCCAGCAGTGAAGACCCCTTACCTATTGGGAATTCACCCCTCCACTTT.